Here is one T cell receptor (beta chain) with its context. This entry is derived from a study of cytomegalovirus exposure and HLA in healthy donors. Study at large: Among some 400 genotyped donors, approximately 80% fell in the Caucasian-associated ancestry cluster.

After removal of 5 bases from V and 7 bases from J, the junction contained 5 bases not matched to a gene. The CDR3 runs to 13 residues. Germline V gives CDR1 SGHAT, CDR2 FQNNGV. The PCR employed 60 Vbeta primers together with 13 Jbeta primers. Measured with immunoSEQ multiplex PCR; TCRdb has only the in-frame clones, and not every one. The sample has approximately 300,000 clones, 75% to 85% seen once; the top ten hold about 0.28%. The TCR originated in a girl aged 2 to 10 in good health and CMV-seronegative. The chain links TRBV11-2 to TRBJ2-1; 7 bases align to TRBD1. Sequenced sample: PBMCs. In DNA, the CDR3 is TGTGCCAGCAGCGAATACAGGGGAAATGAGCAGTTCTTC. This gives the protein CASSEYRGNEQFF.